A single sample is the source of the 7 T cell receptor beta chains below, sequenced in a study of CD8 T cells in ankylosing spondylitis. Study observations and caveats: Characteristic, it appeared, of ankylosing spondylitis blood was a TCR beta motif of roughly eight highly homologous variants.

From the 5' RACE reads, TCRdb called clonotypes with MiXCR, one entry per CDR3 protein. The sample contains about 840,000 distinct CDR3 sequences, about 10% of which appear only once. These TCRs are of unknown antigen specificity. The specimen sequenced was blood, either unsorted or a sorted T cell fraction (not recorded which). Source of these receptors: a male donor with ankylosing spondylitis.

Ten or more counts support this clonotype. The chain couples TRBV4-3 to TRBJ2-1; tentative D call: TRBD2 (5 bases). This CDR3 has 15 amino acids. V lost 1 base and J 4 bases, leaving 11 bases between the germline ends. Germline V CDR1 and CDR2: LGHNA, YSLEER. The CDR3 coding sequence is TGCGCCAGCAGCCAAGGGACTCCACCTTACAATGAGCAGTTCTTC. It translates to CASSQGTPPYNEQFF.

The chain employs TRBV20-1 and TRBJ2-2; 7 positions match TRBD2. CDR1 and CDR2 from the germline V gene are DFQATT and SNEGSKA (reference sequence). After removal of 5 bases from V and 1 base from J, the junction contained 4 bases not matched to a gene. CDR3 length equals 14 residues. CDR3 in amino acids: CSAGGLVNTGELFF. Here the CDR3 DNA reads TGCAGTGCTGGAGGACTAGTGAACACCGGGGAGCTGTTTTTT.

This clonotype was seen ten or more times. The chain uses TRBV7-3 and TRBJ1-6; no clear D gene. CDR1 and CDR2 (germline): SGHTA, FQGTGA. The CDR3 covers 13 residues. With 4 bases removed from V and 6 bases from J, the gap between germline ends came to 7 bases. In DNA form, the CDR3 reads TGTGCCAGCAGCTCTACTATTAATTCACCCCTCCACTTT. Its translation: CASSSTINSPLHF.

This clonotype came up many times. The rearrangement uses TRBV12-3 or TRBV12-4 and TRBJ2-2, with 12 bases matching TRBD2. J lost 6 bases, V lost 5 bases, and 10 bases had no gene match. The length of the CDR3 is 17 residues. CDR3 sequence reads: CASSVPLAGGLAGELFF. DNA for the CDR3: TGTGCCAGCAGTGTCCCCCTAGCGGGAGGGCTTGCCGGGGAGCTGTTTTTT.

This clonotype was detected a few times. The V call is TRBV11-2, the J call TRBJ2-3; D call uncertain. The CDR3 is 13 residues long. Trimming shortened V by 5 bases and J by 6 bases, and 12 bases separated the two germline ends. The germline V gene encodes CDR1 SGHAT and CDR2 FQNNGV. The CDR3 nucleotides read TGTGCCAGCAGCCTAGTACAATTGGATACGCAGTATTTT. Its protein product is CASSLVQLDTQYF.

The V call is TRBV20-1, the J call TRBJ1-5, with D perhaps TRBD1 (6 bases). Between the trimmed V and J ends, which lost 3 bases and 5 bases, there was a span of 14 bases. The CDR3 is 14 amino acids. The germline V gene has CDR1 DFQATT and CDR2 SNEGSKA (reference sequence). In DNA form, the CDR3 reads TGCAGTGCTAGGGCCTTTAGGGGGGATCAGCCCCAGCATTTT. It translates to CSARAFRGDQPQHF.

This clonotype was detected a few times. This sequence joins TRBV27 and TRBJ1-1, with TRBD1 as a possible D gene (5 bases). V lost 3 bases, J lost 8 bases, and 13 bases lay in between. From germline, CDR1 is MNHEY and CDR2 SMNVEV (reference sequence). The CDR3 has 13 residues. CDR3 DNA sequence: TGTGCCAGCAGTTTTCAAACAGGAACCGAAGCTTTCTTT. This encodes CASSFQTGTEAFF.